One sample yielded the 6 T cell receptor beta chains listed below, sequenced in a study of PD-L1 blockade in urothelial cancer. Time point reported: pretreatment peripheral blood. Sequencing was performed with immunoSEQ multiplex PCR; in TCRdb, only in-frame clones are kept and a portion is missing. The sample yields about 95,000 clones, more than 75% seen once. The sequencing here drew on PBMCs, taken around atezolizumab (anti-PD-L1) treatment. Receptor source: a man in his 60s with urothelial cancer.

At least ten counts were recorded for this clone. This chain's CDR3 is CASSRTGANEKLFF. DNA of the CDR3: TGTGCCAGCAGCCGGACAGGGGCTAATGAAAAACTGTTTTTT. J is TRBJ1-4 and V is TRBV7-9; TRBD1 matches 9 bases. The trim removed 5 bases at V and 3 bases at J, leaving 1 base unmatched. Germline-derived CDR1 and CDR2 are SEHNR and FQNEAQ (reference sequence). The CDR3 covers 14 residues.

The V call is TRBV7-2, the J call TRBJ2-5; 7 bases map to TRBD1. From germline, CDR1 is SGHTA and CDR2 FQGNSA. The CDR3 length is 13 residues. The V segment lost 5 bases and the J segment 4 bases; nucleotides outside the gene matches: 4. CDR3 nucleotides: TGTGCCAGCAGCCCCAGACAGGGAGAGACCCAGTACTTC. This sequence encodes CASSPRQGETQYF.

The V and J genes are TRBV6-5 and TRBJ2-1, with a possible D match to TRBD2 (6 bases). The germline V and J ends were trimmed by 0 bases and 9 bases, with 12 bases remaining between them. Germline CDR1 and CDR2: MNHEY and SVGAGI. The CDR3 is 14 residues long. CDR3 in amino acids: CASSYSAGWGEQFF. The CDR3, as DNA: TGTGCCAGCAGTTACTCCGCGGGGTGGGGTGAGCAGTTCTTC.

This chain uses TRBV7-3 with TRBJ2-5; 8 bases map to TRBD1. From germline, CDR1 is SGHTA and CDR2 FQGTGA. The V and J ends lost 8 bases and 5 bases, in that order; junction bases with no gene match: 7. This CDR3 contains 13 residues. The CDR3 here is CASARGQEETQYF. Here the CDR3 DNA reads TGTGCCAGCGCCAGGGGGCAGGAGGAGACCCAGTACTTC.

The chain links TRBV9 to TRBJ1-2, with 10 positions matching TRBD1. CDR3 size: 19 residues. The trim removed 4 bases at V and 4 bases at J, leaving 19 bases unmatched. CDR1 is SGDLS and CDR2 is YYNGEE in the germline V gene. The CDR3 bases are TGTGCCAGCAGCCCAAAGTCGGGACAGGGGCACGGAGTCGGCTATGGCTACACCTTC. Encoded protein: CASSPKSGQGHGVGYGYTF. Together with reference TRBV9 and TRBJ1-2, the CDR3 gives the full variable domain: DSGVTQTPKHLITATGQRVTLRCSPRSGDLSVYWYQQSLDQGLQFLIQYYNGEERAKGNILERFSAQQFPDLHSELNLSSLELGDSALYFCASSPKSGQGHGVGYGYTFGSGTRLTVV.

The genes are TRBV15 and TRBJ2-5, with unresolved D. The CDR3 runs 14 residues. With 0 bases removed from V and 1 base from J, the gap between germline ends came to 6 bases. The germline V gene has CDR1 LNHNV and CDR2 YYDKDF (reference sequence). The CDR3 DNA is TGTGCCACCAGCAGAGACAGGTCCCAAGAGACCCAGTACTTC. Translating it yields CATSRDRSQETQYF.